The T cell receptor beta chain under discussion was sequenced for a study of T-cell reconstitution after alpha-beta-depleted transplantation in children. Study results and limitations: By one year post-transplant, T-cell counts and diversity largely arose from T cells that were newly produced.

Unique molecular identifiers tagged the TCRbeta library. TCRdb processed the PCR reads anew with MiXCR; each CDR3 protein has one entry. The repertoire includes 350,000 to 500,000 distinct CDR3 sequences, roughly 43% of them detected once, and around a quarter sits in the top ten. With respect to this clonotype: Antigen: not known.

There are 15 residues in the CDR3. The germline CDR1 and CDR2 sequences are DFQATT and SNEGSKA (reference sequence). The ends were cut back, 0 bases at V and 2 bases at J, with 13 bases in the middle. This TCR was sampled from a girl aged 2 to 10 with aplastic anemia, due to receive a stem cell transplant. The J gene is TRBJ2-5, the V gene TRBV20-1, with D uncertain. Sample: PBMCs, taken before TCRalphabeta/CD19-depleted stem cell transplant. The CDR3 here is CSARDSRLIQETQYF. Written as DNA, the CDR3 is TGCAGTGCTAGAGATAGCAGACTGATTCAAGAGACCCAGTACTTC.